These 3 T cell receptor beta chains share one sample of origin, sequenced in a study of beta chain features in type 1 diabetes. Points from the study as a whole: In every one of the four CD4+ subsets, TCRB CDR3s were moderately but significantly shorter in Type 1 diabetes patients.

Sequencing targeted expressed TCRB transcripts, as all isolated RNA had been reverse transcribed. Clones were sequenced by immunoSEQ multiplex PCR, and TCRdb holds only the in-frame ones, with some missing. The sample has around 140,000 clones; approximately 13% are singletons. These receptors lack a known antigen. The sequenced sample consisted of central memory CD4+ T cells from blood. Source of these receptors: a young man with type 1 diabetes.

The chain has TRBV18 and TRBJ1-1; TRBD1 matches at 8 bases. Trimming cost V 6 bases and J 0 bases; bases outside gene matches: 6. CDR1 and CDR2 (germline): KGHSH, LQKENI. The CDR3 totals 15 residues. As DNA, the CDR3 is TGTGCCAGCTCGCCATCGACAGGGGTGAACACTGAAGCTTTCTTT. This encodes CASSPSTGVNTEAFF.

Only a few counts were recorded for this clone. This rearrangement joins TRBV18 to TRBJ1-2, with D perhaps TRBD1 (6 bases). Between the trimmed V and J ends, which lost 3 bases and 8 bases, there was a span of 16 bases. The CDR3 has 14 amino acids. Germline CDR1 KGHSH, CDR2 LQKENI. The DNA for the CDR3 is TGTGCCAGCTCACCTTCCGACAGGTCTCTGGGCTACACCTTC. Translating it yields CASSPSDRSLGYTF.

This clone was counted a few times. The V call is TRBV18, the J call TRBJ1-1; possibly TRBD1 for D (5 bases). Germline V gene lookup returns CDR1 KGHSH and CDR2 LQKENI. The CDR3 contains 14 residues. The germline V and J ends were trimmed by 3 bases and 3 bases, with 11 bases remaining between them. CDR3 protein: CASSPAGGDTEAFF. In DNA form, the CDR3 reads TGTGCCAGCTCACCCGCGGGGGGAGACACTGAAGCTTTCTTT.